Here is one T cell receptor (beta chain) with its context. The sample belongs to a study of Ad26.COV2.S vaccination and SARS-CoV-2 variants. TCRdb's copy holds only in-frame clones and misses some; the assay was immunoSEQ multiplex PCR. The sample has around 300,000 clones, roughly nine tenths seen once. Deletions cut 0 bases from V and 6 bases from J, with 12 bases between. The CDR3 covers 14 residues. The V gene's germline CDR1 is SGDLS and CDR2 YYNGEE. Described treatment: about 20 received Ad26.COV2.S at low or high dose, single or two shots; several received placebo; per-sample allocation not given. Sampling was performed 63 days after the first vaccine or placebo injection.

The sequenced sample was peripheral blood, obtained in a trial of Ad26.COV2.S vaccine versus placebo. This rearrangement joins TRBV9 to TRBJ1-1; D perhaps matches TRBD1 (5 bases). This TCR was sampled from a person between 18 and 60 years old who received the Ad26.COV2.S COVID-19 vaccine or a placebo. CDR3 sequence reads: CASSVEAGGAEAFF. For the CDR3, the DNA is TGTGCCAGCAGCGTAGAAGCAGGAGGGGCTGAAGCTTTCTTT.